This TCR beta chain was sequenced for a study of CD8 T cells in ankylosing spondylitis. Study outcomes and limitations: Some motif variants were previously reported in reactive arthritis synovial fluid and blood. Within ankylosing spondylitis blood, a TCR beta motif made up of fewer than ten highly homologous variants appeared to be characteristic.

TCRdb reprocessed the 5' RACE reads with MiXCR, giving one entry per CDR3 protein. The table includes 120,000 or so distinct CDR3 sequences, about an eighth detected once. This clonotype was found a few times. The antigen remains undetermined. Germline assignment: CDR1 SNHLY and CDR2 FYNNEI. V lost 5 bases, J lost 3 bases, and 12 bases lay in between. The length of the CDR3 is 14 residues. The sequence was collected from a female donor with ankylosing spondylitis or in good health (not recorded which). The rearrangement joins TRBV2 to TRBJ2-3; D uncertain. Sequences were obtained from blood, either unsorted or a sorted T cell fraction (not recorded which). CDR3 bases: TGTGCCAGCAGTATTACCCACGGAACAGATACGCAGTATTTT. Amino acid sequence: CASSITHGTDTQYF.